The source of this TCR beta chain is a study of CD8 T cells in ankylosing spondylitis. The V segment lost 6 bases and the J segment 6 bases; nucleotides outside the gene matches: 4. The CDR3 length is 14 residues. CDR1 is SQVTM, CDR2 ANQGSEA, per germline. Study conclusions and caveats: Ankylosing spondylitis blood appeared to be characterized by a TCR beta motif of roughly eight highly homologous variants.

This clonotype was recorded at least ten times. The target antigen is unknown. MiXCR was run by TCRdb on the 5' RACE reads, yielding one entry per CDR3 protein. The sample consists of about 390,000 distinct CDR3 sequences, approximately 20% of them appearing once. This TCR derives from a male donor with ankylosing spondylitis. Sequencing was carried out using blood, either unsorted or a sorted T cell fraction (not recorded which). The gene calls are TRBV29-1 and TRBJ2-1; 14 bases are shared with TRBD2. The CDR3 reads CSVNGLAGGNEQFF. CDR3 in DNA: TGCAGCGTCAACGGACTAGCGGGAGGCAATGAGCAGTTCTTC.